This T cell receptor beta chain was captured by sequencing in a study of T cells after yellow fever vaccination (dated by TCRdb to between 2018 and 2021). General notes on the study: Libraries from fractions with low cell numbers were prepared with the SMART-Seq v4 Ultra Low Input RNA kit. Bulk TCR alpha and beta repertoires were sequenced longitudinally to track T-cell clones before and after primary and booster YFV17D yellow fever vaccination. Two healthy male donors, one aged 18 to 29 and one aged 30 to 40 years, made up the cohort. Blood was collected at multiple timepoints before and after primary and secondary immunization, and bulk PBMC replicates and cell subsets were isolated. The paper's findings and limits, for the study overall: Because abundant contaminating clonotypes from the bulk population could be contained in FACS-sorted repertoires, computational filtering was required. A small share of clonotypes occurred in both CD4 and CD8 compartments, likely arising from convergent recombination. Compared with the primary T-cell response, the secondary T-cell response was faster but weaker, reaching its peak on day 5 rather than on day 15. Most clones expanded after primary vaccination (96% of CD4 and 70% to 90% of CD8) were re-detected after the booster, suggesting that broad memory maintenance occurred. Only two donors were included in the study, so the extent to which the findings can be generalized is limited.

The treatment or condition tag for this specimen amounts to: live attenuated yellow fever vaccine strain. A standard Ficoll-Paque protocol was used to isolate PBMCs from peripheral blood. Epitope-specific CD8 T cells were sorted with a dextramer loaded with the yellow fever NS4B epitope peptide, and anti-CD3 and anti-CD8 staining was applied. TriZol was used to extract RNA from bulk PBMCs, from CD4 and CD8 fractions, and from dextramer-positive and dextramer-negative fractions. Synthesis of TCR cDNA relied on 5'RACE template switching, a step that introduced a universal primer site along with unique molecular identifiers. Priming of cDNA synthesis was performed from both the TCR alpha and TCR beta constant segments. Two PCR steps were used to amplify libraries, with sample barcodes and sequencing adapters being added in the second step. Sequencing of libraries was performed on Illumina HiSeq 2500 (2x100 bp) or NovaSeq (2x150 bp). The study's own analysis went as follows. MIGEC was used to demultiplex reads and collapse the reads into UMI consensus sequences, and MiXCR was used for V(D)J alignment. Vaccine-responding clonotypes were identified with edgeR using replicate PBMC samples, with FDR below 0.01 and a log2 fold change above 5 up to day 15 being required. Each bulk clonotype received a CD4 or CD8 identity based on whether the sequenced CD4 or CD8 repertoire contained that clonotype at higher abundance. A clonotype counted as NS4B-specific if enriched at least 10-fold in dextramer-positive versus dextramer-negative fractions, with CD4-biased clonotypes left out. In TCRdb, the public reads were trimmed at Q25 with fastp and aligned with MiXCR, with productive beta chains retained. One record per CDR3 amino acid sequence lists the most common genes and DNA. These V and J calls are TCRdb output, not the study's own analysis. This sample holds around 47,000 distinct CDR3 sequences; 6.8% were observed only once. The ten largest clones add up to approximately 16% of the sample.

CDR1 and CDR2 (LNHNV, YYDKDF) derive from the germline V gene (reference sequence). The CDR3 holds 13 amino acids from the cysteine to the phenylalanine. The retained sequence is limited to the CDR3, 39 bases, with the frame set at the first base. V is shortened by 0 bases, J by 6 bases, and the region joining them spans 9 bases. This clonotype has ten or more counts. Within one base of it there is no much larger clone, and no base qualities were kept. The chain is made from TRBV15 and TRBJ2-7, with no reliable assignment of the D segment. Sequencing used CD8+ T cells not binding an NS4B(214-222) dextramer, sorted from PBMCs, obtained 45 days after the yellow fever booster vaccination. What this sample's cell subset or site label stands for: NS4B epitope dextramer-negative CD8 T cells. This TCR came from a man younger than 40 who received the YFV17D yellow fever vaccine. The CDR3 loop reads CATSRDRPGEQYF. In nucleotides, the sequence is TGTGCCACCAGCAGAGATCGACCCGGCGAGCAGTACTTC.